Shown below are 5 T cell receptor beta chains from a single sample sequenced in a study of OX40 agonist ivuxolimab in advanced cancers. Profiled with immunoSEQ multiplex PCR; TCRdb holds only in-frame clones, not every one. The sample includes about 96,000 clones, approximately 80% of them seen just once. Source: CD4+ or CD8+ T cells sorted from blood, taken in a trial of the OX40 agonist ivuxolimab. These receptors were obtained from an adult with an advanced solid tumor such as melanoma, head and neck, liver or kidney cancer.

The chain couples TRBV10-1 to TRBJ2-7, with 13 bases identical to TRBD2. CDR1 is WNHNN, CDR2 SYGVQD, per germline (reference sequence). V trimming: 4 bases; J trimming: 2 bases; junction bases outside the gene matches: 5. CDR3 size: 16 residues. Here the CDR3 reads CASSGTSGSNPYEQYF. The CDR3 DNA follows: TGCGCCAGCAGTGGGACTAGCGGGAGCAACCCCTACGAGCAGTACTTC.

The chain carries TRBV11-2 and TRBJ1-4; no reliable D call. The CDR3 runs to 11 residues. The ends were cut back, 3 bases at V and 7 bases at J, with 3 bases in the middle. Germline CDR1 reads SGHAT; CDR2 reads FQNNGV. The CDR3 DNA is TGTGCCAGCAGCTTTACTGAAAAACTGTTTTTT. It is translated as CASSFTEKLFF.

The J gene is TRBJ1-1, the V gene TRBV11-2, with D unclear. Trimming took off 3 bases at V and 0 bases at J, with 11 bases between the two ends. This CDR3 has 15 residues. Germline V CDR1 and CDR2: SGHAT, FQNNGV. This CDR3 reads CASSFLRGVNTEAFF. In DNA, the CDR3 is TGTGCCAGCAGCTTCCTTAGAGGTGTGAACACTGAAGCTTTCTTT. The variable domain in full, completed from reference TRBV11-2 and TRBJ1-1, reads EAGVAQSPRYKIIEKRQSVAFWCNPISGHATLYWYQQILGQGPKLLIQFQNNGVVDDSQLPKDRFSAERLKGVDSTLKIQPAKLEDSAVYLCASSFLRGVNTEAFFGQGTRLTVV.

The CDR3 DNA sequence: TGTGCCAGCAGTTACCCTCCGGACGGGAGAAACACTGAAGCTTTCTTT. Residues: CASSYPPDGRNTEAFF. The chain joins TRBV6-6 to TRBJ1-1; D is uncertain. Trimming stripped 2 bases from V and 2 bases from J, with 15 bases between. The CDR3 totals 16 residues. The V gene's germline CDR1 is MNHNY and CDR2 SVGAGI (reference sequence).

The CDR3 DNA sequence: TGTGCCAGCAGCTTATTCGCGACAGGGGTCTATGGCTACACCTTC. Translation: CASSLFATGVYGYTF. The V call is TRBV7-9, the J call TRBJ1-2; 8 bases align to TRBD1. Germline CDR1 SEHNR, CDR2 FQNEAQ (reference sequence). Trimming at V came to 2 bases and at J to 4 bases, leaving 6 bases not matched to a gene. This CDR3 comprises 15 residues.